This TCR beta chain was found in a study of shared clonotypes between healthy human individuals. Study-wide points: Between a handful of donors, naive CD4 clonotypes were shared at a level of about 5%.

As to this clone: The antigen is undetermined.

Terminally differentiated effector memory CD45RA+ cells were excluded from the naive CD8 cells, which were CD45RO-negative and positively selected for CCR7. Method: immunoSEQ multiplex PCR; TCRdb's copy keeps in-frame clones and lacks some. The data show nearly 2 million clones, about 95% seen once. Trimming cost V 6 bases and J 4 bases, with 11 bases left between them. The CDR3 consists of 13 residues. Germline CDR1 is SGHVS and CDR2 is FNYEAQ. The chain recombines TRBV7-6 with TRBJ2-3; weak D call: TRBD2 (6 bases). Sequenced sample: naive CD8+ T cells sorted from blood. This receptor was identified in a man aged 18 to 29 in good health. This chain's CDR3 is CASSSGGSDTQYF. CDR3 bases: TGTGCCAGCAGTTCCGGAGGGTCAGATACGCAGTATTTT.